This T cell receptor beta chain was captured by sequencing in a study of blood T cell repertoires in COVID-19. Turning to the study itself: Italy, Spain and the United States were the sources of the convalescent and acute COVID-19 samples. PBMCs, B-cell-depleted T cells, or T cells were the source of the cDNA or gDNA that made up the material.

Source study methods: Reference gene primer amplification in the assay estimated nucleated cell counts. Sequencing used immunoSEQ multiplex PCR; TCRdb keeps in-frame clones, though not all of them. Clone size and V and J calls were adopted from that table, with D and trimming inferred from the DNA. The profile shows 80,000 to 130,000 clones, approximately 89% of them singletons. The ends were cut back, 9 bases at V and 3 bases at J, with 15 bases in the middle. Per germline, CDR1 LNHDA and CDR2 SQIVND (reference sequence). The CDR3 is 14 residues long. The chain has TRBV19 and TRBJ1-5; a possible D gene is TRBD1 (6 bases). The sample was peripheral blood. The sequence came from a man in his fifties or sixties with acute or convalescent COVID-19. In nucleotides, the CDR3 is TGTGCCAGCCGATTCACAGGGTCCAATCAGCCCCAGCATTTT. This gives the protein CASRFTGSNQPQHF.